This T cell receptor (beta chain) came from a study of metastatic and nonmetastatic thyroid tumors. Whole-study context: Malignant and benign thyroid patients had repertoires compared in peripheral blood and tumor or nodule tissue. Study results and limitations: According to reports, the diversity of TCR beta was significantly higher in malignant thyroid tumors than in benign nodules, and this held in both blood and tumor samples.

This clone was seen at least ten times. Antigen: not known. Within the sample, other DNA sequences also encode this same CDR3. Original data processing: The study took CDR3 differences across clinicopathological groups and made a distant-metastasis classifier for papillary thyroid cancer from them. Via MiXCR, TCRdb re-called the PCR reads. What appears here as the V and J calls and clone size reflects TCRdb's work, not the paper's. The sample has around 28,000 clones; around 15% are singletons. Not a single patient had been given any form of treatment at any point before undergoing thyroid surgery. This CDR3 is built from 12 residues. Trimming left V 0 bases short and J 10 bases short, with 12 bases between. Looked up from germline, CDR1 is GTSNPN and CDR2 is SVGIG (reference sequence).

This rearrangement joins TRBV30 to TRBJ1-2; no firm D call. The TCR sequence derives from a female donor with papillary thyroid cancer or a benign thyroid nodule (not recorded which). Some clones in this sample may be carry-over from other donors' samples. Sequencing was done on a sample of blood. The CDR3 DNA reads TGTGCCTGGAGTGTTGGTCAGCTCTTCTACACCTTC. Translation gives CAWSVGQLFYTF. Based on the CDR3 plus reference TRBV30 and TRBJ1-2, the full variable domain is SQTIHQWPATLVQPVGSPLSLECTVEGTSNPNLYWYRQAAGRGLQLLFYSVGIGQISSEVPQNLSASRPQDRQFILSSKKLLLSDSGFYLCAWSVGQLFYTFGSGTRLTVV.